This section outlines one T cell receptor beta chain sequence together with its context. Its antigen is not identified. The junction shows a germline mismatch at one end, possibly a read error. In germline, CDR1 is SGHNT, CDR2 YYREEE (reference sequence). The length of the CDR3 is 16 residues. In the PCR, 60 Vbeta and 13 Jbeta primers were used. The assay was immunoSEQ multiplex PCR, and TCRdb's table has in-frame clones only and misses some. The table shows 95,000 to 150,000 clones, with roughly 78% occurring only once. This specimen comes from a study of cytomegalovirus exposure and HLA in healthy donors. General study results and limits: The authors assumed roughly uniform sequencing depth across donors for presence/absence analyses. Investigators reported 150 to 200 TCR beta chains as tied to cytomegalovirus. Earlier results showed most TCR beta V segments being productive about 87% or about 30% of the time. For TCR beta chains, V- and J-gene trimming was later linked to a missense DCLRE1C variant.

This sequence joins TRBV5-4 and TRBJ1-2; 7 nucleotides agree with TRBD1. The sequenced sample consisted of PBMCs. The source is a man younger than 40 in good health and CMV-seropositive. The CDR3 reads CASSFAGTESNYGYPF. The CDR3 DNA is TGTGCCAGCAGCTTTGCCGGGACAGAATCTAACTATGGCTACCCCTTC.